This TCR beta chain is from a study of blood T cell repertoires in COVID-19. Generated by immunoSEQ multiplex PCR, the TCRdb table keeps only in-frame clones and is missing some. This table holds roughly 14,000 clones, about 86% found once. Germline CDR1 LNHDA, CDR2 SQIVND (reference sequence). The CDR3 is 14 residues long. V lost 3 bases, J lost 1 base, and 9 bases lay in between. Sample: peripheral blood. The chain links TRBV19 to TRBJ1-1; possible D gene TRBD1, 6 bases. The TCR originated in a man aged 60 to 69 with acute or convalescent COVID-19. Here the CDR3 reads CASSIWGPNTEAFF. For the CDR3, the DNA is TGTGCCAGTAGTATTTGGGGGCCGAACACTGAAGCTTTCTTT.